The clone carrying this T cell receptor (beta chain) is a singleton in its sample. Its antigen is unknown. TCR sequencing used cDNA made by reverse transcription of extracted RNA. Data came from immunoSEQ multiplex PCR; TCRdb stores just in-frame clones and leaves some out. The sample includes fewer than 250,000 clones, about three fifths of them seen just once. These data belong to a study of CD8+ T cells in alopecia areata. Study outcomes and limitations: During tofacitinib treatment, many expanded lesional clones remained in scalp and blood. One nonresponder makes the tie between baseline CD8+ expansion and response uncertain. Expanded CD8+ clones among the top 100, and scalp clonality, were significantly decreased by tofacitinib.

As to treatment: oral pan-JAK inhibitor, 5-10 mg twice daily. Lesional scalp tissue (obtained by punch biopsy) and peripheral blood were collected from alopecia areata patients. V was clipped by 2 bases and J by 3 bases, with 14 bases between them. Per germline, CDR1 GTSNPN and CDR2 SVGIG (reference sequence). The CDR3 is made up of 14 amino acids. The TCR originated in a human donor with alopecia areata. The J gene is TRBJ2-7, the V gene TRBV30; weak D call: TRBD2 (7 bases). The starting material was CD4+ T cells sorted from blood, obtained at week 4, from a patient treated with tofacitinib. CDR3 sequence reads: CAWSWRGTNYEQYF. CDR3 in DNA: TGTGCCTGGAGTTGGAGGGGGACTAACTACGAGCAGTACTTC.